This is a list of T cell receptor beta chains from one sample in a study of long-term antiretroviral therapy in people with HIV. Repertoires were generated with immunoSEQ multiplex PCR, while TCRdb's copy carries only in-frame clones and drops some. The sample shows more than 35,000 clones, roughly 85% of them seen only once. Source: unsorted PBMCs, taken 2.2 years after starting antiretroviral therapy. The source of these receptors is a man between 18 and 35 years old with HIV. The CDR3 runs from the conserved cysteine through the conserved F or W. A D gene is named only where the DNA matches it firmly. Not every row has a clone size; where given, it reads once, few, many or a size class.

- TRBJ1-1 TRBD1 TRBV4-1 CASSQDPGQANTEAFF TGCGCCAGCAGCCAAGATCCAGGACAGGCGAACACTGAAGCTTTCTTT
- TRBJ1-1 - TRBV5-4 CASSIAGGYTEAFF TGTGCCAGCAGCATCGCGGGGGGTTACACTGAAGCTTTCTTT
- TRBJ2-3 TRBD2 TRBV10-1 CASSPSGGPGDTQYF TGCGCCAGCAGTCCTAGCGGGGGACCAGGGGATACGCAGTATTTT
- TRBJ2-4 - TRBV6-5 CASSYSWGSRGNIQYF TGTGCCAGCAGTTACTCGTGGGGGTCACGGGGAAACATTCAGTACTTC
once TRBJ1-5 - TRBV19 CASSRDTYQPQHF TGTGCCAGTAGTAGAGACACCTATCAGCCCCAGCATTTT
- TRBJ2-1 - TRBV6-1 CASSEIERGPYNEQFF TGTGCCAGCAGTGAAATTGAGAGGGGCCCCTACAATGAGCAGTTCTTC
- TRBJ2-7 - TRBV5-8 CASSLGAGKGGEQYF TGTGCCAGCAGCTTGGGGGCAGGGAAGGGCGGGGAGCAGTACTTC
few TRBJ2-1 TRBD2 TRBV11-2 CASSLDPGGAYNEQFF TGTGCCAGCAGCTTAGATCCGGGGGGAGCCTACAATGAGCAGTTCTTC
- TRBJ1-2 TRBD1 TRBV29-1 CSVPYLQGAGYTF TGCAGCGTCCCATACCTACAGGGGGCGGGCTACACCTTC
- TRBJ2-7 TRBD1 TRBV10-1 CASSDWTGGEQYF TGCGCCAGCAGTGACTGGACAGGGGGAGAGCAGTACTTC
- TRBJ2-7 - TRBV5-1 CASSLAGLSSYEQYF TGCGCCAGCAGCTTGGCGGGCCTCAGCTCCTACGAGCAGTACTTC
- TRBJ1-6 - TRBV5-4 CASSSSVYNSPLHF TGTGCCAGCAGCTCGTCCGTTTATAATTCACCCCTCCACTTT
- TRBJ2-1 TRBD2 TRBV9 CASSPYSGAGYNEQFF TGTGCCAGCAGTCCTTATAGCGGGGCGGGTTACAATGAGCAGTTCTTC
- TRBJ2-5 TRBD1 TRBV29-1 CSVGTGPETQYF TGCAGCGTTGGGACAGGCCCAGAGACCCAGTACTTC
- TRBJ2-7 - TRBV11-2 CASSPGTFPYEQYF TGTGCCAGCAGCCCCGGGACCTTCCCCTACGAGCAGTACTTC
- TRBJ2-2 - TRBV2 CASAMNRLGTGELFF TGTGCCAGCGCTATGAACAGGTTGGGGACCGGGGAGCTGTTTTTT
- TRBJ2-1 TRBD1 TRBV29-1 CSVDSSGGGYNEQFF TGCAGCGTTGACTCCTCAGGGGGTGGCTACAATGAGCAGTTCTTC
- TRBJ1-2 - TRBV21-1 CASSPRGGTGGTNYGYTF TGTGCCAGCAGCCCCCGAGGTGGAACAGGGGGCACCAACTATGGCTACACCTTC
once TRBJ1-2 - TRBV29-1 CSVEGGGPF TGCAGCGTTGAAGGGGGCGGACCTTTC
- TRBJ2-1 TRBD2 TRBV19 CASSTTSGGQYNEQFF TGTGCCAGTAGTACCACTAGCGGGGGACAATACAATGAGCAGTTCTTC
few TRBJ1-5 - TRBV27 CASSSFNQPQHF TGTGCCAGCAGTTCCTTCAATCAGCCCCAGCATTTT
- TRBJ2-2 - TRBV4-3 CASSQAPRGRESIGELFF TGCGCCAGCAGCCAAGCGCCAAGGGGGCGGGAGTCGATCGGGGAGCTGTTTTTT
- TRBJ2-5 TRBD1 TRBV7-6 CASSFRDREETQYF TGTGCCAGCAGCTTCCGGGACAGGGAAGAGACCCAGTACTTC
- TRBJ2-7 TRBD1 TRBV30 CAWSVQGAAEQYF TGTGCCTGGAGTGTACAGGGGGCGGCCGAGCAGTACTTC
- TRBJ2-5 - TRBV4-3 CASSQGQTCQETQYF TGCGCCAGCAGCCAAGGTCAAACGTGCCAAGAGACCCAGTACTTC
- TRBJ1-1 TRBD1 TRBV10-2 CASSIQGSTEAFF TGCGCCAGCAGTATACAGGGGAGCACTGAAGCTTTCTTT
- TRBJ1-4 - TRBV5-1 CASATLGQANEKLFF TGCGCCAGCGCCACCCTCGGGCAGGCGAATGAAAAACTGTTTTTT
- TRBJ1-2 - TRBV5-6 CASSPVKTYGYTF TGTGCCAGCAGCCCGGTGAAGACTTATGGCTACACCTTC
once TRBJ1-1 - TRBV5-1 CASSPSGLTEAFF TGCGCCAGCAGCCCGAGTGGGCTCACTGAAGCTTTCTTT
- TRBJ2-7 - TRBV9 CASSVSTAAYEQYF TGTGCCAGCAGCGTAAGTACAGCCGCCTACGAGCAGTACTTC
once TRBJ1-5 - TRBV19 CASSIILRGNQPQHF TGTGCCAGTAGTATTATTCTGAGAGGCAATCAGCCCCAGCATTTT
once TRBJ1-1 - TRBV5-6 CASTQPRQDGSEAFF TGTGCCAGCACCCAACCTAGACAGGATGGATCTGAAGCTTTCTTT
- TRBJ2-5 TRBD1 TRBV6-6 CASSYSTGNDQETQYF TGTGCCAGCAGTTACTCGACAGGGAATGACCAAGAGACCCAGTACTTC
- TRBJ1-1 TRBD1 TRBV9 CASSVAYRGTEAFF TGTGCCAGCAGCGTAGCTTACAGGGGGACTGAAGCTTTCTTT
- TRBJ2-5 TRBD2 TRBV10-3 CAISTGGDQETQYF TGTGCCATCAGTACCGGGGGGGACCAAGAGACCCAGTACTTC
- TRBJ2-1 - TRBV18 CASSPPSAAEQFF TGTGCCAGCTCACCACCGTCGGCGGCAGAGCAGTTCTTC
- TRBJ2-7 TRBD1 TRBV5-4 CASSLQGAYEQYF TGTGCCAGCAGCTTGCAGGGGGCCTACGAGCAGTACTTC
once TRBJ2-1 - TRBV4-1 CASSQRPDRYNEQFF TGCGCCAGCAGCCAACGTCCCGACAGATACAATGAGCAGTTCTTC
- TRBJ1-1 - TRBV28 CASSKQGTEAFF TGTGCCAGCAGTAAACAGGGCACTGAAGCTTTCTTT
- TRBJ1-2 TRBD1 TRBV5-4 CASSFRGGGYGYTF TGTGCCAGCAGCTTTAGAGGGGGCGGGTATGGCTACACCTTC
- TRBJ2-2 TRBD2 TRBV28 CATSRYSGTGELFF TGTGCCACCTCCCGATATAGCGGGACCGGGGAGCTGTTTTTT
once TRBJ1-1 - TRBV20-1 CSELMNTEAFF TGCAGTGAACTCATGAACACTGAAGCTTTCTTT
- TRBJ2-7 - TRBV7-2 CASSSQGGGPYEQYF TGTGCCAGCAGCTCCCAGGGCGGGGGCCCCTACGAGCAGTACTTC
- TRBJ1-4 - TRBV11-2 CASSLKASNEKLFF TGTGCCAGCAGCTTAAAGGCTTCAAATGAAAAACTGTTTTTT
few TRBJ2-7 TRBD1 TRBV27 CASSWGQGVEQYF TGTGCCAGCAGTTGGGGACAGGGTGTCGAGCAGTACTTC
- TRBJ2-3 - TRBV13 CASSLITDTQYF TGTGCCAGCAGCCTCATCACAGATACGCAGTATTTT
- TRBJ2-5 TRBD2 TRBV5-6 CASRRGTRQETQYF TGTGCCAGCAGGAGAGGGACTAGACAAGAGACCCAGTACTTC
once TRBJ2-5 - TRBV13 CASSLVPGAGETQYF TGTGCCAGCAGCTTAGTTCCGGGGGCGGGAGAGACCCAGTACTTC
- TRBJ1-5 - TRBV18 CASSIQGDQPQHF TGTGCCAGCTCGATACAGGGAGATCAGCCCCAGCATTTT
- TRBJ1-2 TRBD1 TRBV5-1 CASSLQGDGYTF TGCGCCAGCAGCCTACAGGGGGATGGCTACACCTTC
once TRBJ2-2 TRBD1 TRBV2 CASSVNRGDTGELFF TGTGCCAGCAGTGTAAACAGGGGAGACACCGGGGAGCTGTTTTTT
- TRBJ2-7 TRBD2 TRBV28 CASTQDGASGSYEQYF TGTGCCAGCACCCAAGACGGCGCTAGCGGCTCCTACGAGCAGTACTTC
- TRBJ1-2 - TRBV30 CAWSRLTPNYGYTF TGTGCCTGGAGTAGGTTGACACCTAACTATGGCTACACCTTC